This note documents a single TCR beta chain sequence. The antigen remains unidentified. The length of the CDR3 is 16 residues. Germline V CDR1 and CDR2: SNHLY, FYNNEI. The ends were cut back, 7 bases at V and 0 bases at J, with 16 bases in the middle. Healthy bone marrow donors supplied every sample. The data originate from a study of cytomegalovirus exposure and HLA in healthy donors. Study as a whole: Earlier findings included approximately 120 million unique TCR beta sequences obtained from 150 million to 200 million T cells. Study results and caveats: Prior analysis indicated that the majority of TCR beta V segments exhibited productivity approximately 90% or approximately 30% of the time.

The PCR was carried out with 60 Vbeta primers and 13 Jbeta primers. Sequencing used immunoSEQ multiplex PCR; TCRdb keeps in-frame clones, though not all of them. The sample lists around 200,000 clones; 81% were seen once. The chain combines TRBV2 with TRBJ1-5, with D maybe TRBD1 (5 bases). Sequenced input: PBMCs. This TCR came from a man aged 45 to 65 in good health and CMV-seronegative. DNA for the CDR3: TGTGCCAGCAACGGCGATCGGGGGTTTAGCAATCAGCCCCAGCATTTT. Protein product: CASNGDRGFSNQPQHF.